Below are 4 T cell receptor beta chains sequenced from a single sample in a study of blood T cells in healthy people across ages. A second PCR, run for about 6 to 11 cycles, used a sample-barcoded 5' primer plus a J-beta primer mix. TCRdb re-derived calls from the 5' RACE reads in MiXCR, one entry per CDR3 protein. Altogether 1,300,000 or so distinct CDR3 sequences are present, approximately 59% being singletons, with the ten largest covering about 6.7%. Source material: blood. The receptors originated from a young man in good health.

This rearrangement joins TRBV7-2 to TRBJ1-1; D unclear. Germline V gene data show CDR1 as SGHTA and CDR2 as FQGNSA. CDR3 size: 14 residues. V lost 1 base to trimming and J lost 1 base, with 7 bases between them. The CDR3 nucleotides are TGTGCCAGCAGCTTAGTATACCAGAACACTGAAGCTTTCTTT. Translated: CASSLVYQNTEAFF.

In its sample, this clonotype was seen once. This rearrangement joins TRBV12-3 or TRBV12-4 to TRBJ1-5; no definite D call. V lost 5 bases and J lost 6, with 8 bases in between. The CDR3 length is 12 residues. Here the CDR3 reads CASSKDFQPQHF. CDR3 coding DNA: TGTGCCAGCAGTAAGGACTTTCAGCCCCAGCATTTT.

The rearrangement joins TRBV25-1 to TRBJ2-3; 10 bases are a match to TRBD2. The trim removed 2 bases at V and 1 base at J, leaving 3 bases unmatched. Germline V lookup: CDR1 MGHDK, CDR2 SYGVNS. The CDR3 sequence is 16 residues long. CDR3 coding DNA: TGTGCCAGCAGTGAACTAGCGGGAGAGGGCACAGATACGCAGTATTTT. Protein product: CASSELAGEGTDTQYF.

V usage is TRBV4-3 and J usage is TRBJ2-4; D possibly corresponds to TRBD2 (5 bases). The J call may be faulty, since TRBJ2-7 better matches the DNA end. The CDR3 consists of 16 residues. Germline V lookup: CDR1 LGHNA, CDR2 YSLEER. This chain's CDR3 is CASSQDWAPRGYEQYF. CDR3 nucleotides: TGCGCCAGCAGCCAAGATTGGGCACCACGGGGTTACGAGCAGTACTTC.